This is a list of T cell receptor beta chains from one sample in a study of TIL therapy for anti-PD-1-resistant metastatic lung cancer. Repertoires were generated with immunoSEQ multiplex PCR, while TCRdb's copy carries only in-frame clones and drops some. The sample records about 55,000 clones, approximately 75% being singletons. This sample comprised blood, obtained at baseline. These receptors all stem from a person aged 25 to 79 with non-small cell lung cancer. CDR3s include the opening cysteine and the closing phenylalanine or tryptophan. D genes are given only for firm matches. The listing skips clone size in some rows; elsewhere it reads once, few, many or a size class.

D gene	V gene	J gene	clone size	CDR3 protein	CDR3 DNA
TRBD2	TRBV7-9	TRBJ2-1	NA	CASSGTSGALFSYNEQFF	TGTGCCAGCAGCGGAACTAGCGGGGCGCTTTTCTCCTACAATGAGCAGTTCTTC
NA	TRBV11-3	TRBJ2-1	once	CASSAGQGANEQFF	TGTGCCAGCAGCGCAGGCCAAGGGGCCAATGAGCAGTTCTTC
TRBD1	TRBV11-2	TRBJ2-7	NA	CASSLAQGVQSEQYF	TGTGCCAGCAGCTTAGCCCAGGGGGTACAGAGCGAGCAGTACTTC
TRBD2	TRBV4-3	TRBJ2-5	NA	CASSGTSSETQYF	TGCGCCAGCAGCGGGACTAGCAGCGAGACCCAGTACTTC
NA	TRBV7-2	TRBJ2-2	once	CASRTMGLSTGELFF	TGTGCCAGCAGGACAATGGGCCTCAGCACCGGGGAGCTGTTTTTT
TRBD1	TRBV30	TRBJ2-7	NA	CAWSRQGSFGEQYF	TGTGCCTGGAGCCGACAGGGGAGTTTTGGCGAGCAGTACTTC
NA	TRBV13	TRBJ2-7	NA	CASSNTGEVDEQYF	TGTGCCAGCAGCAATACCGGCGAGGTGGACGAGCAGTACTTC
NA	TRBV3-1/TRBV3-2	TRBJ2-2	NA	CASSLNTGELFF	TGTGCCAGCAGCCTGAACACCGGGGAGCTGTTTTTT
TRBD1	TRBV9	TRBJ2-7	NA	CASSPSGTGPYEQYF	TGTGCCAGCAGCCCTTCCGGGACAGGGCCCTACGAGCAGTACTTC
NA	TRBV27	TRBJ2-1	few	CASRVALQTYNEQFF	TGTGCCAGCAGGGTAGCGTTGCAAACCTACAATGAGCAGTTCTTC
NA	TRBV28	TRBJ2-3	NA	CASRTGTPDTQYF	TGTGCCAGCAGGACCGGGACGCCAGATACGCAGTATTTT
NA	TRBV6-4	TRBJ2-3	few	CASSRGTYSTDTQYF	TGTGCCAGCAGCCGCGGAACATATAGCACAGATACGCAGTATTTT
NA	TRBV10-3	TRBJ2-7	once	CAISGANTYEQYF	TGTGCCATCAGTGGAGCTAACACCTACGAGCAGTACTTC
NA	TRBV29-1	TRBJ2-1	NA	CSVVTSLNEQFF	TGCAGCGTTGTAACTAGCTTGAATGAGCAGTTCTTC
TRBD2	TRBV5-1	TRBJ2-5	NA	CASTNSGGETQYF	TGCGCCAGCACGAATAGCGGGGGAGAGACCCAGTACTTC
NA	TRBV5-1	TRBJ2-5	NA	CASTNRAQETQYF	TGCGCCAGCACCAACAGGGCCCAAGAGACCCAGTACTTC
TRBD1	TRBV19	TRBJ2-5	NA	CASSIENRGLETQYF	TGTGCCAGTAGTATAGAGAACAGGGGGCTGGAGACCCAGTACTTC
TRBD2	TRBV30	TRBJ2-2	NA	CAWSVLAGAYTGELFF	TGTGCCTGGAGTGTACTAGCGGGGGCCTACACCGGGGAGCTGTTTTTT
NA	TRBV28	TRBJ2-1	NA	CASKEDSSYNEQFF	TGTGCCAGCAAGGAGGATAGCTCCTACAATGAGCAGTTCTTC
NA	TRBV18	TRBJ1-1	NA	CASSGAVNTEAFF	TGTGCCAGCTCAGGGGCGGTGAACACTGAAGCTTTCTTT
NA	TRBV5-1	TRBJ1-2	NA	CASSPGDISGYTF	TGCGCCAGCAGCCCAGGGGATATTAGCGGCTACACCTTC
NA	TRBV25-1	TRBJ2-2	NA	CASSEYRGELFF	TGTGCCAGCAGTGAATATCGGGGGGAGCTGTTTTTT
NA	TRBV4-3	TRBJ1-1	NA	CASSQAGAGTLNTEAFF	TGCGCCAGCAGCCAAGCCGGGGCCGGGACACTGAACACTGAAGCTTTCTTT
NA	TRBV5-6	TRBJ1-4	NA	CASSLRVSGFTNEKLFF	TGTGCCAGCAGCTTGCGTGTTTCAGGCTTTACTAATGAAAAACTGTTTTTT
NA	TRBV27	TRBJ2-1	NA	CASSHAYNEQFF	TGTGCCAGCAGCCATGCCTACAATGAGCAGTTCTTC
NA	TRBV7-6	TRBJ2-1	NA	CASSFQGTGSEQFF	TGTGCCAGCAGCTTTCAAGGGACCGGGAGTGAGCAGTTCTTC
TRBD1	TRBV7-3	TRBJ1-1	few	CASSLQGARTEAFF	TGTGCCAGCAGCTTACAGGGGGCGAGAACTGAAGCTTTCTTT
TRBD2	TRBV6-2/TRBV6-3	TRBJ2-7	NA	CASSYMSLAAYEQYF	TGTGCCAGCAGTTATATGAGTCTAGCGGCCTACGAGCAGTACTTC
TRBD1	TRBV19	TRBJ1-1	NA	CATTPGTGTLNTEAFF	TGTGCCACCACACCCGGGACAGGGACCCTGAACACTGAAGCTTTCTTT
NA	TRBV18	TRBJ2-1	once	CASSPLRDKLNEQFF	TGTGCCAGCTCACCACTAAGGGACAAACTGAATGAGCAGTTCTTC
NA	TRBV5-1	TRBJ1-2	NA	CASSLDGLGEGYTF	TGCGCCAGCAGCTTGGACGGCCTCGGGGAAGGCTACACCTTC
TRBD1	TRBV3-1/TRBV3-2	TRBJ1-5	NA	CASSPTGRANQPQHF	TGTGCCAGCAGTCCGACAGGGAGGGCCAATCAGCCCCAGCATTTT
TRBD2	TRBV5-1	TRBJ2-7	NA	CASSLTSGSLDEQYF	TGCGCCAGCAGCTTGACTAGCGGGAGTCTTGACGAGCAGTACTTC
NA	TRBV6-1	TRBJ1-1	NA	CASSENTQTEAFF	TGTGCCAGCAGTGAAAACACCCAGACCGAAGCTTTCTTT
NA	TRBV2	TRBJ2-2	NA	CASMLPAEVAGELFF	TGTGCCAGCATGCTGCCGGCCGAGGTTGCCGGGGAGCTGTTTTTT
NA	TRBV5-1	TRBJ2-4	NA	CASSSGRGFGIQYF	TGCGCCAGCAGCTCGGGACGGGGGTTCGGCATTCAGTACTTC
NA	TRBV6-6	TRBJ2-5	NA	CASSKASTGETQYF	TGTGCCAGCAGTAAGGCCTCTACCGGGGAGACCCAGTACTTC
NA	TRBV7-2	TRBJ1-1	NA	CASSLDRAPRGRAFF	TGTGCCAGCAGCTTAGACAGGGCCCCACGGGGTCGAGCTTTCTTT
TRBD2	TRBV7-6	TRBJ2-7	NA	CASSLALAGPSEQYF	TGTGCCAGCAGCTTAGCACTAGCGGGCCCCTCCGAGCAGTACTTC
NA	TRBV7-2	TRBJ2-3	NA	CASSLAGRVLQGDTQYF	TGTGCCAGCAGCTTAGCGGGCAGGGTCTTACAGGGAGATACGCAGTATTTT
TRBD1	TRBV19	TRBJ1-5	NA	CASSKTGAGQPQHF	TGTGCCAGTAGTAAAACAGGGGCTGGTCAGCCCCAGCATTTT
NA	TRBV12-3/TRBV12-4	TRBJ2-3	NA	CASSPGLTDTQYF	TGTGCCAGCAGCCCTGGGCTAACAGATACGCAGTATTTT
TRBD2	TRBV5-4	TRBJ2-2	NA	CASSLILAGGNGELFF	TGTGCCAGCAGCCTCATACTAGCGGGGGGGAACGGGGAGCTGTTTTTT
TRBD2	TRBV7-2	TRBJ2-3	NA	CASRLRAAGGGQADTQYF	TGTGCCAGCAGACTAAGGGCAGCGGGAGGGGGACAGGCAGATACGCAGTATTTT
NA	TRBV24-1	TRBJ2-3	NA	CATSDFRGSTDTQYF	TGTGCCACCAGTGATTTTCGAGGGAGCACAGATACGCAGTATTTT
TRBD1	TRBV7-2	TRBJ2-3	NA	CASSLTGVGTDTQYF	TGTGCCAGCAGCTTAACAGGGGTAGGCACAGATACGCAGTATTTT
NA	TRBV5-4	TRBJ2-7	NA	CASSFGGIYEQYF	TGTGCCAGCAGCTTCGGAGGGATATACGAGCAGTACTTC
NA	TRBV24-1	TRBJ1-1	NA	CATSDSRRGASTEAFF	TGTGCCACCAGTGATTCCCGCAGAGGGGCGAGCACTGAAGCTTTCTTT
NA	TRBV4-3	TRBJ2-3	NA	CASSPGPSADTQYF	TGCGCCAGCAGCCCGGGCCCCAGCGCAGATACGCAGTATTTT
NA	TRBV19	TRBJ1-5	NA	CASRRGGPDSNQPQHF	TGTGCCAGTAGGAGGGGGGGGCCTGATAGCAATCAGCCCCAGCATTTT
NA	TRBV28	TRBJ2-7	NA	CASSSTRDPNYEQYF	TGTGCCAGCAGTTCAACCCGGGACCCCAACTACGAGCAGTACTTC
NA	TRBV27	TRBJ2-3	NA	CASSLREPADTQYF	TGTGCCAGCAGTTTGAGGGAACCCGCAGATACGCAGTATTTT
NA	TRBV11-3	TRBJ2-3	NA	CASSPDSNTDTQYF	TGTGCCAGCAGCCCAGACAGCAACACAGATACGCAGTATTTT
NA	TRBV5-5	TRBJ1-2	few	CASSLDSGGAYGYTF	TGTGCCAGCAGCTTGGACTCGGGGGGGGCCTATGGCTACACCTTC
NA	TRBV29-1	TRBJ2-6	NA	CSALTGSGGSGANVLTF	TGCAGCGCCCTGACGGGGTCCGGAGGCTCTGGGGCCAACGTCCTGACTTTC
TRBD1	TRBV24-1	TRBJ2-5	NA	CATSDDRGRVETQYF	TGTGCCACCAGTGACGACAGGGGGCGCGTAGAGACCCAGTACTTC
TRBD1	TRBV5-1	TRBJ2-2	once	CASSFGQGKDGELFF	TGCGCCAGCAGCTTCGGACAGGGAAAGGACGGGGAGCTGTTTTTT